Below are 6 T cell receptor beta chains sequenced from a single sample in a study of cytomegalovirus exposure and HLA in healthy donors. The PCR had 60 Vbeta and 13 Jbeta primers. Only in-frame clones appear in the TCRdb table, and some are missing; sequencing was by immunoSEQ multiplex PCR. Counted here are around 180,000 clones, less than 85% occurring once; the ten biggest clones make up 1%. Sequencing was done on a sample of PBMCs. Source of these receptors: a boy younger than 10 in good health and CMV-seronegative.

The V call is TRBV6-5, the J call TRBJ1-1; D unclear. CDR3 length equals 13 residues. V was shortened by 2 bases and J by 4 bases, with 8 bases between the two germline ends. Per the germline V gene, CDR1 is MNHEY and CDR2 is SVGAGI. Here the CDR3 reads CASSYPGGTEAFF. The CDR3 bases are TGTGCCAGCAGTTACCCGGGAGGCACTGAAGCTTTCTTT.

CDR3 in amino acids: CASSSTRPNEKLFF. The CDR3 DNA reads as TGTGCCAGCAGTTCGACACGACCTAATGAAAAACTGTTTTTT. This chain connects TRBV27 to TRBJ1-4, with D uncertain. This CDR3 region has 14 residues. Germline lookup yields CDR1 MNHEY and CDR2 SMNVEV (reference sequence). With 4 bases removed from V and 3 bases from J, the gap between germline ends came to 9 bases.

The rearrangement links TRBV6-1 to TRBJ1-2; D not resolved. This CDR3 is built from 13 residues. Germline V gives CDR1 MNHNS, CDR2 SASEGT. Trimming cost V 2 bases and J 7 bases, with 11 bases left between them. This CDR3 reads CASSEKAEGGYTF. The CDR3 coding sequence is TGTGCCAGCAGTGAAAAGGCAGAGGGTGGCTACACCTTC.

The CDR3 region is CASRRTGVWYGYTF. The CDR3 region has the DNA TGCGCCAGCAGGCGCACAGGGGTTTGGTATGGCTACACCTTC. The chain recombines TRBV4-1 with TRBJ1-2; the match to TRBD1 covers 7 bases. The CDR3 covers 14 residues. Germline V gene data show CDR1 as MGHRA and CDR2 as YSYEKL. The ends lost 6 bases at V and 5 bases at J; junction bases unmatched: 9.

The chain uses TRBV11-2 and TRBJ2-5; D is possibly TRBD1 (5 bases). With 2 bases removed from V and 1 base from J, the gap between germline ends came to 8 bases. There are 14 residues in the CDR3. Germline values: CDR1 SGHAT, CDR2 FQNNGV. CDR3 amino acids: CASSLKGAQETQYF. The DNA for the CDR3 is TGTGCCAGCAGCTTAAAAGGGGCCCAAGAGACCCAGTACTTC.

The chain employs TRBV28 and TRBJ2-2; 9 bases are a match to TRBD2. The CDR3 has 16 residues. The junction had 6 bases not matched to a gene; V was cut back by 4 bases and J by 3 bases. CDR1 is MDHEN and CDR2 is SYDVKM in the germline V gene. The CDR3 sequence: CASSSFSGRHTGELFF. Written as DNA, the CDR3 is TGTGCCAGCAGTTCTTTTAGCGGGAGACACACCGGGGAGCTGTTTTTT. Full variable domain (remainder filled in from reference TRBV28 and TRBJ2-2): DVKVTQSSRYLVKRTGEKVFLECVQDMDHENMFWYRQDPGLGLRLIYFSYDVKMKEKGDIPEGYSVSREKKERFSLILESASTNQTSMYLCASSSFSGRHTGELFFGEGSRLTVL.